These T cell receptor beta chains were read from a single sample in a study of CD8+ T cells in alopecia areata. Profiled with immunoSEQ multiplex PCR; TCRdb holds only in-frame clones, not every one. Here the sample spans some 45,000 clones, roughly 92% being singletons. This sample comprised CD8+ T cells sorted from blood, obtained at week 24, from a patient treated with tofacitinib. The receptor source for this set is a human donor with alopecia areata. CDR3s include the opening cysteine and the closing phenylalanine or tryptophan.

j_gene: TRBJ2-7; v_gene: TRBV5-6; CDR3aa: CASSWGTGKIEQYF
j_gene: TRBJ1-5; v_gene: TRBV2; CDR3aa: CASSEAGNQPQHF
j_gene: TRBJ2-7; v_gene: TRBV5-5; CDR3aa: CASSLGGTQAYEQYF
j_gene: TRBJ2-2; v_gene: TRBV28; CDR3aa: CASSPTTSTWGELFF
j_gene: TRBJ2-7; v_gene: TRBV7-9; CDR3aa: CASSDTDSPTPYEQYF
j_gene: TRBJ2-7; v_gene: TRBV29-1; CDR3aa: CSVDEGANEQYF
j_gene: TRBJ2-7; v_gene: TRBV29-1; CDR3aa: CSVEDPGTDYEQYF
j_gene: TRBJ2-7; v_gene: TRBV29-1; CDR3aa: CSVEDNSYEQYF
j_gene: TRBJ2-3; v_gene: TRBV23-1; CDR3aa: CASSPQRGSKDTQYF
j_gene: TRBJ1-1; v_gene: TRBV6-5; CDR3aa: CASSYNRNTEAFF
j_gene: TRBJ1-1; v_gene: TRBV30; CDR3aa: CASPSGGQYTEAFF
j_gene: TRBJ1-1; v_gene: TRBV4-1; CDR3aa: CASSRLQGENTEAFF
j_gene: TRBJ2-7; v_gene: TRBV7-9; CDR3aa: CASSLGVDEQYF
j_gene: TRBJ1-1; v_gene: TRBV5-6; CDR3aa: CASSLAGNTEAFF
j_gene: TRBJ2-1; v_gene: TRBV7-9; CDR3aa: CASSSRPENEQFF
j_gene: TRBJ1-1; v_gene: TRBV7-9; CDR3aa: CASSLVGTNTEAFF
j_gene: TRBJ2-3; v_gene: TRBV7-8; CDR3aa: CASSSPSGGTDTQYF
j_gene: TRBJ2-7; v_gene: TRBV27; CDR3aa: CASTKDGYEQYF
j_gene: TRBJ2-7; v_gene: TRBV9; CDR3aa: CASSAGTAYEQYF
j_gene: TRBJ2-1; v_gene: TRBV19; CDR3aa: CASSIHAGTGYNEQFF
j_gene: -; v_gene: TRBV6-5; CDR3aa: CASSYSSGAGYEQYF
j_gene: TRBJ2-1; v_gene: TRBV29-1; CDR3aa: CSVRLAGGEQFF
j_gene: TRBJ2-7; v_gene: TRBV29-1; CDR3aa: CSVEDVAGAGYEQYF
j_gene: TRBJ2-1; v_gene: TRBV4-2; CDR3aa: CASRLIAGGRGRINEQFF
j_gene: TRBJ2-5; v_gene: TRBV27; CDR3aa: CASSLIGSQETQYF
j_gene: TRBJ2-1; v_gene: TRBV9; CDR3aa: CASSVEGGEGDEQFF
j_gene: TRBJ1-2; v_gene: TRBV6-1; CDR3aa: CASREDKFYGYTF
j_gene: TRBJ2-7; v_gene: TRBV28; CDR3aa: CASSPYLQVSYEQYF
j_gene: TRBJ2-7; v_gene: TRBV28; CDR3aa: CASSLSGTGLVEQYF
j_gene: TRBJ2-5; v_gene: TRBV28; CDR3aa: CASSLSLAAQETQYF
j_gene: TRBJ2-5; v_gene: TRBV21-1; CDR3aa: CASSTVRNQETQYF
j_gene: TRBJ2-7; v_gene: TRBV27; CDR3aa: CASTYLGQDGGEQYF
j_gene: TRBJ2-5; v_gene: TRBV6-5; CDR3aa: CASSYSGQGEETQYF
j_gene: TRBJ1-5; v_gene: TRBV28; CDR3aa: CASSHGTIGQPQHF
j_gene: TRBJ2-4; v_gene: TRBV27; CDR3aa: CATAPGGLKNIQYF
j_gene: TRBJ2-5; v_gene: TRBV10-3; CDR3aa: CAISGTGQETQYF
j_gene: TRBJ2-1; v_gene: TRBV7-3; CDR3aa: CASSLIGLAGGPSYNEQFF
j_gene: TRBJ2-2; v_gene: TRBV7-2; CDR3aa: CASSLEAGAYTGELFF
j_gene: TRBJ1-2; v_gene: TRBV7-2; CDR3aa: CASSSWTGNYGYTF
j_gene: TRBJ2-5; v_gene: TRBV10-3; CDR3aa: CAISDSPEETQYF
j_gene: TRBJ2-2; v_gene: TRBV29-1; CDR3aa: CSYRHPNTGELFF
j_gene: TRBJ2-7; v_gene: TRBV30; CDR3aa: CAWSLGPSFEQYF
j_gene: TRBJ2-1; v_gene: TRBV11-1; CDR3aa: CASSPLAGYNEQFF
j_gene: TRBJ2-7; v_gene: TRBV15; CDR3aa: CATSSAAHYEQYF
j_gene: TRBJ2-6; v_gene: TRBV4-3; CDR3aa: CASSQAGQSGANVLTF
j_gene: TRBJ2-1; v_gene: TRBV13; CDR3aa: CASSSIQDKNEQFF
j_gene: TRBJ2-5; v_gene: TRBV15; CDR3aa: CATSGSRGNLRETQYF
j_gene: TRBJ2-3; v_gene: TRBV27; CDR3aa: CATSWGTDTQYF
j_gene: TRBJ2-6; v_gene: TRBV21-1; CDR3aa: CASSPGQVSGANVLTF
j_gene: TRBJ2-7; v_gene: TRBV20-1; CDR3aa: CSDPYEQYF
j_gene: TRBJ2-7; v_gene: TRBV29-1; CDR3aa: CSVSTDTRDYEQYF
j_gene: TRBJ2-5; v_gene: TRBV6-1; CDR3aa: CASSPGTAYQETQYF